This T cell receptor (beta chain) derives from a study of cytomegalovirus exposure and HLA in healthy donors. The overall study: A prior analysis found around 110 million unique TCR beta sequences from around 200 million T cells.

The V gene's germline CDR1 is KGHSH and CDR2 LQKENI. Unmatched junction bases numbered 10, after V lost 6 bases and J lost 5 bases. The CDR3 loop spans 15 amino acids. Amplification used 60 Vbeta primers and 13 Jbeta primers. Sequenced by immunoSEQ multiplex PCR; TCRdb stores in-frame clones only, minus some. The sample shows 75,000 to 100,000 clones, around 72% of them seen only once. The receptor comes from a man between 18 and 35 years old in good health and CMV-seropositive. Sequencing input: PBMCs. This chain connects TRBV18 to TRBJ2-1, with 7 bases fitting TRBD2. Here the CDR3 DNA reads TGTGCCAGCTCCGGCCAGGGACTAAATAACAATGAGCAGTTCTTC. Translation gives CASSGQGLNNNEQFF.